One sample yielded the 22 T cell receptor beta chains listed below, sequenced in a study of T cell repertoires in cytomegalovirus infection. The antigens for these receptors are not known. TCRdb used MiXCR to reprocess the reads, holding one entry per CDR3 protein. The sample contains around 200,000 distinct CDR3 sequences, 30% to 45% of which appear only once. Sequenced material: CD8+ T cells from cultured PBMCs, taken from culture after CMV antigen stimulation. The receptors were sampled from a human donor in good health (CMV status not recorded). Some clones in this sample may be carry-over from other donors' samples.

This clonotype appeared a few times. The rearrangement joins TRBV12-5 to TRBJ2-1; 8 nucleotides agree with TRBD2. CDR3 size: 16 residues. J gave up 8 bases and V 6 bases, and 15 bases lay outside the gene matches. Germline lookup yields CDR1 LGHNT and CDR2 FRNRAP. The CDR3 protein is CASGYDRSGGRHEQFF. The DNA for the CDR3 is TGTGCTAGTGGCTACGACCGATCGGGAGGGAGGCATGAGCAGTTCTTC.

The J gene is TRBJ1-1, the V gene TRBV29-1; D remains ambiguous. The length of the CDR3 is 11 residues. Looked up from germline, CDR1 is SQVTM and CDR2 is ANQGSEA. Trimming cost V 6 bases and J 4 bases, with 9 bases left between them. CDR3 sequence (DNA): TGCAGCGTCGGGTCGGGCACTGAAGCTTTCTTT. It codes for CSVGSGTEAFF. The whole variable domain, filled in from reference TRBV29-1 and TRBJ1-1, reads SAVISQKPSRDICQRGTSLTIQCQVDSQVTMMFWYRQQPGQSLTLIATANQGSEATYESGFVIDKFPISRPNLTFSTLTVSNMSPEDSSIYLCSVGSGTEAFFGQGTRLTVV.

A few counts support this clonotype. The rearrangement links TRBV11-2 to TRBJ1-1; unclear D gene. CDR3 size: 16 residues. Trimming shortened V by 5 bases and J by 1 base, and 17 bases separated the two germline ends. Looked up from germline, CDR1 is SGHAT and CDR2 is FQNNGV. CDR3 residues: CASSHWRAEANTEAFF. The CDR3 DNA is TGTGCCAGCAGCCATTGGAGGGCAGAGGCGAACACTGAAGCTTTCTTT.

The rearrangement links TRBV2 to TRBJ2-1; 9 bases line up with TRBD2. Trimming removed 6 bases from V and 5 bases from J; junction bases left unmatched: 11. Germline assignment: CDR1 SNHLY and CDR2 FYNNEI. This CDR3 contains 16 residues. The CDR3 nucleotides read TGTGCCAGCAGCGTGCTAAAGCGGGGGGCACACAATGAGCAGTTCTTC. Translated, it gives CASSVLKRGAHNEQFF.

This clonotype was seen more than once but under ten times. This CDR3 reads CASSGTGSGQPQHF. The CDR3 DNA reads as TGTGCCAGCTCCGGGACAGGGTCGGGTCAGCCCCAGCATTTT. The V and J genes are TRBV27 and TRBJ1-5; 9 positions agree with TRBD1. Germline CDR1 is MNHEY and CDR2 is SMNVEV (reference sequence). Germline trimming cut 8 bases from V and 6 bases from J; bases unmatched to any gene: 8. CDR3 length equals 14 residues.

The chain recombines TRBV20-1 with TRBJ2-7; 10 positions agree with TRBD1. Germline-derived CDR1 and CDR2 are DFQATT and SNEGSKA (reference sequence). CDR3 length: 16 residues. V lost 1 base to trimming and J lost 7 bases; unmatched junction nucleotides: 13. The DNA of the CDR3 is TGCAGTGCTAGAGGGGGAGGGACAGGGGTACTGGATGAGCAGTACTTC. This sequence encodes CSARGGGTGVLDEQYF.

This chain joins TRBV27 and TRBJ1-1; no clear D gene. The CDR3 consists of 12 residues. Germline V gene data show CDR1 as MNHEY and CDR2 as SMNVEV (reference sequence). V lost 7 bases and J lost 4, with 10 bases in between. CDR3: CASIGGPTEAFF. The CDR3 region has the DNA TGTGCCAGCATTGGAGGTCCCACTGAAGCTTTCTTT.

CDR3 loop: CASSLWGQGALLAKNIQYF. DNA for the CDR3: TGTGCCAGCAGTTTATGGGGACAGGGGGCCCTCCTAGCCAAAAACATTCAGTACTTC. The chain employs TRBV27 and TRBJ2-4, with TRBD1 matching over 12 bases. The CDR3 totals 19 residues. Germline V gives CDR1 MNHEY, CDR2 SMNVEV (reference sequence). With 1 base clipped from V and 0 bases from J, the junction kept 7 bases outside the gene matches.

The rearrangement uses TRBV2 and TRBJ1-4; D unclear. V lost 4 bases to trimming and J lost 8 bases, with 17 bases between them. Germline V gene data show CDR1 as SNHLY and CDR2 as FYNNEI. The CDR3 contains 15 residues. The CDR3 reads CASSGRGPTKEKLFF. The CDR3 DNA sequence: TGTGCCAGCAGTGGCAGAGGCCCTACCAAGGAAAAACTGTTTTTT.

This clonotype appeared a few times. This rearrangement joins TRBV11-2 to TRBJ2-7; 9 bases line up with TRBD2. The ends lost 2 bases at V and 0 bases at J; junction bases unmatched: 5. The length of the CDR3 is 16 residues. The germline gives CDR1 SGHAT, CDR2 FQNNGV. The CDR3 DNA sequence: TGTGCCAGCAGCTTATTGAAGCGGGGGGACTCCTACGAGCAGTACTTC. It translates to CASSLLKRGDSYEQYF.

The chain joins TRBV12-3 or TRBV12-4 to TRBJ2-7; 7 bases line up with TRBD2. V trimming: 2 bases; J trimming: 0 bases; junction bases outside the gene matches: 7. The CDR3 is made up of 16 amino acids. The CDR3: CASSLNIGRSSYEQYF. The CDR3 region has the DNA TGTGCCAGCAGTTTAAATATCGGGAGGAGCTCCTACGAGCAGTACTTC.

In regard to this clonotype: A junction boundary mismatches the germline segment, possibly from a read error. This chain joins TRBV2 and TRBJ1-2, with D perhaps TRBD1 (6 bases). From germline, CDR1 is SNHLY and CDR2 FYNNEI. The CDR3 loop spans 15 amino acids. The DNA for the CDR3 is TGTGCCAGCAAGGACAGCCTCGCCCCCTGGGGAGGCTCCCCCTTC. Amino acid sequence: CASKDSLAPWGGSPF.

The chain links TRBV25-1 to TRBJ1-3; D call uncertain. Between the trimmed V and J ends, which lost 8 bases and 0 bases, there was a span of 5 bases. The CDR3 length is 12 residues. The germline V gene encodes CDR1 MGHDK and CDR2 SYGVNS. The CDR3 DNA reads TGTGCCAGCGGGTTCTCTGGAAACACCATATATTTT. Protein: CASGFSGNTIYF.

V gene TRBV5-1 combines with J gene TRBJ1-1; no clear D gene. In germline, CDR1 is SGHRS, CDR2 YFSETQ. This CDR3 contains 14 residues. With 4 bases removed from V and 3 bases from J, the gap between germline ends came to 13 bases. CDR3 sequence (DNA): TGCGCCAGCAGCCCGGAAAGACTCCACACTGAAGCTTTCTTT. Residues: CASSPERLHTEAFF.

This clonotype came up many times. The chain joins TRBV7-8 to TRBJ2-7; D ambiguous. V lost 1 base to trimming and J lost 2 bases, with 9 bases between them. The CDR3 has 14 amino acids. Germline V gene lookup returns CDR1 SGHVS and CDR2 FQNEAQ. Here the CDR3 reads CASSLVETPYEQYF. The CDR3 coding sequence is TGTGCCAGCAGCTTAGTGGAGACCCCCTACGAGCAGTACTTC.

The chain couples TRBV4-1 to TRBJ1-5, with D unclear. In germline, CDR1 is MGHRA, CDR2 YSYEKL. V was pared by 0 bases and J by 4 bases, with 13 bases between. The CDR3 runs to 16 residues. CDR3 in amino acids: CASSQEMGSGNQPQHF. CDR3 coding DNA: TGCGCCAGCAGCCAAGAGATGGGTTCGGGTAATCAGCCCCAGCATTTT.

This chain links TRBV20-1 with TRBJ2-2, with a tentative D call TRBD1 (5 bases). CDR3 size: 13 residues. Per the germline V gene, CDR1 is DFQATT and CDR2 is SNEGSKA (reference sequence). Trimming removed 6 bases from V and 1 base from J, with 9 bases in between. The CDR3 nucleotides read TGCAGTGCCTTAGACAGGAACACCGGGGAGCTGTTTTTT. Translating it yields CSALDRNTGELFF.

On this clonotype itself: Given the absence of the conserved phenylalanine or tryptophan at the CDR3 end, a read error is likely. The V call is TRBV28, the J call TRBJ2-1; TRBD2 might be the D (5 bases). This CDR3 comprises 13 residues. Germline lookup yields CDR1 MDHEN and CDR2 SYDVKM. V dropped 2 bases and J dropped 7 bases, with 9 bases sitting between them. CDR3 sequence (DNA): TGTGCCAGCAGTTTAGGGGAGTCAAATGAGCAGTTCTTA. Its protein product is CASSLGESNEQFL.

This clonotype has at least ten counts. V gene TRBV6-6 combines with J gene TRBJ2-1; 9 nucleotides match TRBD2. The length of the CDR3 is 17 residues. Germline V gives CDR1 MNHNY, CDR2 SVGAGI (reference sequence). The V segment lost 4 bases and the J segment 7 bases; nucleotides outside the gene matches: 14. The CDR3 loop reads CASSSTLTGLAKNEQFF. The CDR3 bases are TGTGCCAGCAGTTCGACCTTAACGGGACTAGCCAAGAATGAGCAGTTCTTC.

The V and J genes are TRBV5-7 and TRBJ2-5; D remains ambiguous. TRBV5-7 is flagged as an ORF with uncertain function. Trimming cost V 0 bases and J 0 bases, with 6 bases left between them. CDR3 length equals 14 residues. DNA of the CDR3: TGTGCCAGCAGCTTGGACCCCTACCAAGAGACCCAGTACTTC. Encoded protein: CASSLDPYQETQYF.

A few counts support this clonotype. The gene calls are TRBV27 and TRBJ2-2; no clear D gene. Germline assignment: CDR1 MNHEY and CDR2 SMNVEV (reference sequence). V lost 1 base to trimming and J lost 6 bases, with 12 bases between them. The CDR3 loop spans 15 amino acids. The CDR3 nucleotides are TGTGCCAGCAGTTTATTGGCAGATACGTCCGGGGAGCTGTTTTTT. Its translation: CASSLLADTSGELFF.

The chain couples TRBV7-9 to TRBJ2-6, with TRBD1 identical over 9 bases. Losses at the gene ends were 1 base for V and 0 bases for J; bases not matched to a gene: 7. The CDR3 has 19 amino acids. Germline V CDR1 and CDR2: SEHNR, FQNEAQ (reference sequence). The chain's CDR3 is CASSLGRRTGASGANVLTF. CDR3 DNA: TGTGCCAGCAGCTTAGGAAGAAGGACAGGGGCCTCTGGGGCCAACGTCCTGACTTTC.